This record concerns one TCR beta chain sequence. This sample was included in a study of blood T cell repertoires in COVID-19. As for the study in general: Material from acute and convalescent COVID-19 was sourced from the United States, Italy and Spain. Sample material is recorded as cDNA or gDNA derived from T cells, B-cell-depleted T cells, or PBMCs.

Under the authors' procedure: Nucleated cell counts were estimated from reference gene primer amplification. This table comes from immunoSEQ multiplex PCR, and its TCRdb copy is limited to in-frame clones, with some not included. V, J and clone size were drawn from that table, and D and trimming were deduced from the DNA. In the table there are around 190,000 clones, roughly nine tenths of which are singletons. The source is a man aged 65 to 85 with active or convalescent COVID-19. Sample: peripheral blood.

This CDR3 is CASSRDSAAGGANVLTF. Written as DNA, the CDR3 is TGTGCCAGCTCAAGGGACAGCGCGGCTGGCGGGGCCAACGTCCTGACTTTC. The chain recombines TRBV18 with TRBJ2-6; 7 nucleotides line up with TRBD1. The CDR3 has 17 residues. V was pared by 5 bases and J by 4 bases, with 11 bases of the junction left unmatched. Germline CDR1 is KGHSH and CDR2 is LQKENI.